The 21 T cell receptor beta chains presented below share a single source sample, sequenced in a study of regulatory T cells in long-lasting Graves disease. Time point described: newly diagnosed GD, antithyroid drugs for less than 3 months. From PBMCs, RNA was extracted and then used to make the TCR library. With iRepertoire HTBI primers and Arm-PCR of CDR3 regions, TCR beta libraries were built. TCRdb called the multiplex PCR reads again in MiXCR, with one record for every CDR3 protein. The profile covers under 800,000 distinct CDR3 sequences, with about 15% appearing a single time and 15% to 20% taken by the ten largest. These data also featured in a second study, about T cells in Graves' hyperthyroidism and ophthalmopathy.

The specimen comprised peripheral blood mononuclear cells (PBMCs), sampled at new diagnosis, from a patient treated with antithyroid drugs. Receptors were obtained from a woman in her twenties or thirties with Graves disease.

The genes are TRBV7-3 and TRBJ2-2, with no clear D. Germline values: CDR1 SGHTA, CDR2 FQGTGA. V shed 5 bases and J shed 4 bases, with 8 bases lying between them. The length of the CDR3 is 13 residues. CDR3 region: CASSAGPTGELFF. CDR3 coding DNA: TGTGCCAGCAGCGCTGGACCCACCGGGGAGCTGTTTTTT.

In the case of this clonotype: Given a much more abundant clone one base away, this may be a read error. The rearrangement links TRBV6-1 to TRBJ1-4; D not resolved. CDR3 size: 14 residues. Germline CDR1 MNHNS, CDR2 SASEGT. The CDR3 DNA sequence: TGTACCAGCACGGGAACGGCGACTAATGAAAAACTGTTTTTT. Protein sequence: CTSTGTATNEKLFF.

This clonotype has only a few counts. This sequence joins TRBV19 and TRBJ1-1; D may be TRBD1 (5 bases). Trimming pared 2 bases from V and 1 base from J, leaving 11 bases between. The CDR3 contains 15 residues. Germline CDR1 and CDR2: LNHDA and SQIVND (reference sequence). This CDR3 is CASSISGRGNTEAFF. As DNA, the CDR3 is TGTGCCAGTAGTATAAGCGGGAGGGGGAACACTGAAGCTTTCTTT.

This clonotype has a count of ten or more. This sequence joins TRBV2 and TRBJ1-1, with D possibly matching TRBD1 (5 bases). The CDR3 runs 13 residues. CDR1 is SNHLY, CDR2 FYNNEI, per germline. The germline V and J ends were trimmed by 7 bases and 1 base, with 10 bases remaining between them. CDR3 nucleotides: TGTGCCAGCAAGTCCCAGGGGAACACTGAAGCTTTCTTT. Its translation is CASKSQGNTEAFF.

This clonotype was seen at least ten times. The rearrangement joins TRBV7-2 to TRBJ1-5; D call uncertain. V was trimmed by 5 bases and J by 4 bases, leaving 15 bases between them. This CDR3 contains 15 residues. The germline gives CDR1 SGHTA, CDR2 FQGNSA. The CDR3: CASSPPPRMNQPQHF. The DNA of the CDR3 is TGTGCCAGCAGCCCTCCCCCCCGGATGAATCAGCCCCAGCATTTT.

This clonotype was counted between two and nine times. The genes are TRBV6-5 and TRBJ1-4; no reliable D call. V was cut by 4 bases and J by 6 bases, with 12 bases left in between. CDR3 size: 14 residues. In germline, CDR1 is MNHEY, CDR2 SVGAGI. CDR3: CASSLDPYYEKLFF. The CDR3 DNA reads as TGTGCCAGCAGTTTGGATCCCTATTATGAAAAACTGTTTTTT.

This clonotype was counted ten times or more. The rearrangement uses TRBV2 and TRBJ2-3; 8 bases are a match to TRBD2. Germline CDR1 and CDR2: SNHLY and FYNNEI. The CDR3 length is 13 residues. The CDR3 DNA follows: TGTGCTAAGGGTCCGGCGGGGGGAGATACGCAGTATTTT. This translates into CAKGPAGGDTQYF. Full variable domain (missing parts from reference TRBV2 and TRBJ2-3): EPEVTQTPSHQVTQMGQEVILRCVPISNHLYFYWYRQILGQKVEFLVSFYNNEISEKSEIFDDQFSVERPDGSNFTLKIRSTKLEDSAMYFCAKGPAGGDTQYFGPGTRLTVL.

This clonotype showed up many times. This chain connects TRBV2 to TRBJ1-3; the D is unclear. The length of the CDR3 is 14 residues. The V and J ends lost 6 bases and 0 bases respectively, with 9 bases between them. Germline V gives CDR1 SNHLY, CDR2 FYNNEI. Here the CDR3 reads CASSRGSSGNTIYF. CDR3 bases: TGTGCCAGCAGCCGGGGATCCTCTGGAAACACCATATATTTT. Together with reference TRBV2 and TRBJ1-3, the CDR3 gives the full variable domain: EPEVTQTPSHQVTQMGQEVILRCVPISNHLYFYWYRQILGQKVEFLVSFYNNEISEKSEIFDDQFSVERPDGSNFTLKIRSTKLEDSAMYFCASSRGSSGNTIYFGEGSWLTVV.

This clonotype was counted ten times or more. This chain connects TRBV12-3 or TRBV12-4 to TRBJ2-3; 7 bases map to TRBD1. The CDR3 length is 16 residues. V dropped 4 bases and J dropped 2; count of bases not matched to a gene: 9. This CDR3 is CASSWGQTTYTDTQYF. The CDR3 region has the DNA TGTGCCAGCAGTTGGGGACAGACAACTTACACAGATACGCAGTATTTT.

CDR3 protein: CSASNGLGTEAFF. In DNA, the CDR3 is TGCAGTGCTAGTAACGGTCTTGGCACTGAAGCTTTCTTT. The rearrangement links TRBV20-1 to TRBJ1-1; no definite D call. The CDR3 is 13 amino acids. Germline values: CDR1 DFQATT, CDR2 SNEGSKA (reference sequence). Trimming left V 3 bases short and J 4 bases short, with 12 bases between.

This clonotype was seen repeatedly, ten times or more. The gene calls are TRBV6-2 or TRBV6-3 and TRBJ1-1; 8 positions match TRBD1. Germline CDR1 reads MNHEY; CDR2 reads SVGEGT. Losses at the gene ends were 0 bases for V and 0 bases for J; bases not matched to a gene: 6. This CDR3 comprises 17 residues. The CDR3 sequence is CASSYSWTGHMNTEAFF. In DNA, the CDR3 is TGTGCCAGCAGTTACTCATGGACAGGGCACATGAACACTGAAGCTTTCTTT.

This clonotype was observed many times. The chain is built from TRBV2 and TRBJ1-5; 7 bases fit TRBD1. The CDR3 has 13 residues. Germline V CDR1 and CDR2: SNHLY, FYNNEI. V shed 6 bases, J shed 7 bases, and the junction held 6 bases outside the gene matches. This CDR3 is CASRATGYQPQHF. In DNA form, the CDR3 reads TGTGCCAGCAGAGCGACAGGGTACCAGCCCCAGCATTTT.

In its sample, this clonotype was seen a few times. The chain uses TRBV9 and TRBJ2-1, with D perhaps matching TRBD2 (5 bases). The V and J ends lost 3 bases and 5 bases respectively, with 18 bases between them. This CDR3 has 16 residues. From germline, CDR1 is SGDLS and CDR2 YYNGEE. CDR3 sequence: CASSATGEGINNEQFF. CDR3 DNA: TGTGCCAGCAGCGCAACGGGCGAGGGAATTAACAATGAGCAGTTCTTC. Based on the CDR3 plus reference TRBV9 and TRBJ2-1, the full variable domain is DSGVTQTPKHLITATGQRVTLRCSPRSGDLSVYWYQQSLDQGLQFLIQYYNGEERAKGNILERFSAQQFPDLHSELNLSSLELGDSALYFCASSATGEGINNEQFFGPGTRLTVL.

The rearrangement uses TRBV5-4 and TRBJ2-7; 8 nucleotides agree with TRBD2. With 4 bases clipped from V and 3 bases from J, the junction kept 3 bases outside the gene matches. CDR3 size: 13 residues. The germline V gene encodes CDR1 SGHNT and CDR2 YYREEE (reference sequence). CDR3 amino acids: CASSPGGVYEQYF. As DNA, the CDR3 is TGTGCCAGCAGCCCGGGGGGGGTCTACGAGCAGTACTTC.

Only a few counts were recorded for this clonotype. The rearrangement links TRBV5-5 to TRBJ1-4; the match to TRBD1 covers 12 bases. J lost 7 bases, V lost 3 bases, and 7 bases had no gene match. The germline V gene encodes CDR1 SGHKS and CDR2 YYEKEE (reference sequence). The CDR3 is made up of 16 amino acids. This CDR3 is CASSSGGQGAGEKLFF. The DNA of the CDR3 is TGTGCCAGCAGCTCGGGGGGACAGGGGGCAGGTGAAAAACTGTTTTTT.

The chain is built from TRBV11-3 and TRBJ2-1; weak D call: TRBD2 (6 bases). Germline CDR1 SGHNT, CDR2 YENEEA. Trimming removed 5 bases from V and 3 bases from J, with 17 bases in between. This CDR3 contains 16 residues. The CDR3 is CASSLSPEGGYNEQFF. The CDR3 DNA sequence: TGTGCCAGCAGCCTCTCCCCGGAGGGAGGCTACAATGAGCAGTTCTTC.

In its sample, this clonotype was seen a few times. The rearrangement uses TRBV20-1 and TRBJ2-3; TRBD2 matches 10 bases. CDR3 length equals 19 residues. The germline CDR1 and CDR2 sequences are DFQATT and SNEGSKA (reference sequence). J gave up 0 bases and V 4 bases, and 16 bases lay outside the gene matches. Here the CDR3 DNA reads TGCAGTGCTACTAGTGGCCCGGACTGGACTAGCGGAAGCACAGATACGCAGTATTTT. Amino acid sequence: CSATSGPDWTSGSTDTQYF.

The J gene is TRBJ2-4, the V gene TRBV7-9; D possibly corresponds to TRBD1 (6 bases). There are 14 residues in the CDR3. V lost 10 bases and J lost 0, with 13 bases in between. Germline-derived CDR1 and CDR2 are SEHNR and FQNEAQ (reference sequence). The CDR3 region has the DNA TGTGCCACCGGACAGAGTGGAGCCAAAAACATTCAGTACTTC. Translating gives CATGQSGAKNIQYF.

A few counts support this clonotype. J is TRBJ1-5 and V is TRBV19; 9 bases map to TRBD1. The ends lost 10 bases at V and 3 bases at J; junction bases unmatched: 4. The CDR3 has 13 residues. CDR1 and CDR2 from the germline V gene are LNHDA and SQIVND (reference sequence). CDR3 region: CATGTGPNQPQHF. CDR3 DNA sequence: TGTGCCACCGGGACAGGGCCCAATCAGCCCCAGCATTTT.

This chain connects TRBV20-1 to TRBJ2-1; D is possibly TRBD2 (6 bases). Between the trimmed V and J ends, which lost 0 bases and 2 bases, there was a span of 14 bases. Germline V gives CDR1 DFQATT, CDR2 SNEGSKA (reference sequence). This CDR3 region has 16 residues. The CDR3: CSARDAAGPTYNEQFF. As DNA, the CDR3 is TGCAGTGCTAGAGATGCGGCGGGACCCACCTACAATGAGCAGTTCTTC.

Concerning this clonotype itself: With only one base between it and a far larger clone, this is likely a read error. The V and J genes are TRBV6-4 and TRBJ2-1; TRBD2 might be the D (8 bases). Germline values: CDR1 MRHNA, CDR2 SNTAGT. This CDR3 has 15 amino acids. CDR3 DNA: TGTGCCAGCACTCGGGAGGGGGCCTCCTTCAATGAGCAGTTCTTC. This sequence encodes CASTREGASFNEQFF.